The sequence of this T cell receptor (beta chain) was determined in a study of technical replicates of blood from several donors. V was trimmed by 2 bases and J by 4 bases, leaving 8 bases between them. The CDR3 has 14 residues. From germline, CDR1 is MNHEY and CDR2 SMNVEV (reference sequence). This clone was seen only once. TCRdb keeps only in-frame clones here, not all; method: immunoSEQ multiplex PCR. The table includes some 15,000 clones, about four fifths detected once. J is TRBJ1-4 and V is TRBV27; the D gene is possibly TRBD1 (6 bases). Sequencing used PBMCs. The TCR was taken from a human donor in good health. Some clones in this sample may be carry-over from other donors' samples. CDR3 loop: CASSLARGNEKLFF. In DNA, the CDR3 is TGTGCCAGCAGTTTAGCCAGGGGTAATGAAAAACTGTTTTTT.